Below are 7 T cell receptor beta chains sequenced from a single sample in a study of spatial heterogeneity in lung cancer. Time point in this sample: sample taken at primary tumor resection. Whole RNA was taken from tumor, nontumor lung or frozen PBMC; it was then sequenced unsorted. MiXCR was run by TCRdb on the 5' RACE reads, yielding one entry per CDR3 protein. The sample yields about 82,000 distinct CDR3 sequences, 10% to 15% seen once. The specimen comprised PBMCs, sampled at surgery. The receptors shown here come from a male donor with early-stage non-small cell lung cancer.

The V gene is TRBV5-1, the J gene TRBJ1-1, with D possibly being TRBD1 (5 bases). Trimming removed 0 bases from V and 6 bases from J, with 9 bases in between. CDR3 size: 13 residues. CDR1 and CDR2 from the germline V gene are SGHRS and YFSETQ. In DNA, the CDR3 is TGCGCCAGCAGCTTGGCCGGGACCGCTGAAGCTTTCTTT. Its translation is CASSLAGTAEAFF.

This clonotype showed up many times. This chain connects TRBV7-9 to TRBJ1-1, with 7 bases lining up with TRBD1. This CDR3 comprises 16 residues. CDR1 and CDR2 (germline): SEHNR, FQNEAQ (reference sequence). Losses at the gene ends were 1 base for V and 0 bases for J; bases not matched to a gene: 5. CDR3 nucleotide sequence: TGTGCCAGCAGCTTAGAGTTGGGACAGATGAACACTGAAGCTTTCTTT. Translation gives CASSLELGQMNTEAFF.

There are a few counts of this clonotype. The J gene is TRBJ1-3, the V gene TRBV9, with D hard to call. The CDR3 consists of 16 residues. Trimming pared 0 bases from V and 0 bases from J, leaving 10 bases between. CDR1 is SGDLS and CDR2 is YYNGEE in the germline V gene. The CDR3: CASSVGSQVSGNTIYF. The CDR3 nucleotides read TGTGCCAGCAGCGTAGGGTCCCAGGTCTCTGGAAACACCATATATTTT.

The chain has TRBV5-4 and TRBJ1-1; D uncertain. Germline assignment: CDR1 SGHNT and CDR2 YYREEE (reference sequence). The CDR3 is made up of 13 amino acids. V was shortened by 0 bases and J by 7 bases, with 10 bases between the two germline ends. The CDR3: CASSLAAVGEAFF. The CDR3 DNA sequence: TGTGCCAGCAGCTTGGCGGCAGTCGGTGAAGCTTTCTTT.

V is TRBV7-2 and J is TRBJ2-3; D gene uncertain. This CDR3 contains 13 residues. Germline V CDR1 and CDR2: SGHTA, FQGNSA. The V gene lost 5 bases and the J gene lost 5 bases, with 11 bases spanning the gap. This CDR3 reads CASSPTDEDTQYF. The CDR3 nucleotides are TGTGCCAGCAGCCCGACGGATGAAGATACGCAGTATTTT.

This chain links TRBV29-1 with TRBJ2-1; TRBD2 agrees at 10 bases. The V and J ends lost 6 bases and 7 bases, in that order; junction bases with no gene match: 9. The length of the CDR3 is 14 residues. CDR1 SQVTM and CDR2 ANQGSEA come from the germline V gene. CDR3 in DNA: TGCAGCGTGTCAGCGGGAGGGCCGGGGAATGAGCAGTTCTTC. The encoded protein is CSVSAGGPGNEQFF.

This chain connects TRBV10-2 to TRBJ2-3, with D maybe TRBD2 (5 bases). V was pared by 3 bases and J by 1 base, with 17 bases between. Germline assignment: CDR1 WSHSY and CDR2 SAAADI. The CDR3 contains 17 residues. The CDR3 DNA reads as TGCGCCAGCAGTGACACTAGAGGAGTTTGGGGCACAGATACGCAGTATTTT. As protein: CASSDTRGVWGTDTQYF.